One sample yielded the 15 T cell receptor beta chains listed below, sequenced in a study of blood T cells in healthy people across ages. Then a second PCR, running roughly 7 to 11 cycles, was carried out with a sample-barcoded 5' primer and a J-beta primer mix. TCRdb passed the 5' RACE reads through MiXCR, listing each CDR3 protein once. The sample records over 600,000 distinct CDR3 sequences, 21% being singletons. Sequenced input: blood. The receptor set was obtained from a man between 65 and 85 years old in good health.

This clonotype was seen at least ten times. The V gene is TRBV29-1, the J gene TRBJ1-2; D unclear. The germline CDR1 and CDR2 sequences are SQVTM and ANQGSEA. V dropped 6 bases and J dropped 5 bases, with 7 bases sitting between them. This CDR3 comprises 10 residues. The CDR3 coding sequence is TGCAGCGTGGAATATTATGGCTACACCTTC. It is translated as CSVEYYGYTF.

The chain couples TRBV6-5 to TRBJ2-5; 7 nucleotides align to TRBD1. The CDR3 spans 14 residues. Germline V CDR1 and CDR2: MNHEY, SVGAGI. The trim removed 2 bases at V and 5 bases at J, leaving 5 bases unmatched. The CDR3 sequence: CASSYGQEIETQYF. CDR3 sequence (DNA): TGTGCCAGCAGTTACGGACAGGAGATCGAGACCCAGTACTTC.

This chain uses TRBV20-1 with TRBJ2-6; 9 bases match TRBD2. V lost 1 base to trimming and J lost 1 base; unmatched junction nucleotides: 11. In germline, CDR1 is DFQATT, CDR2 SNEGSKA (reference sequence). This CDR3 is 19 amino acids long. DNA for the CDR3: TGCAGTGCTAGAGCTGGGGGACTAGCAGCTGGGTCTGGGGCCAACGTCCTGACTTTC. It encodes CSARAGGLAAGSGANVLTF.

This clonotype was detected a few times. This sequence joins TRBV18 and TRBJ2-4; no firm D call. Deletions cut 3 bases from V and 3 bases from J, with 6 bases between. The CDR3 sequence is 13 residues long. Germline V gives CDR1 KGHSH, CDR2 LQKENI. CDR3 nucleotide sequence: TGTGCCAGCTCACCCTCAGACAAAAACATTCAGTACTTC. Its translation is CASSPSDKNIQYF.

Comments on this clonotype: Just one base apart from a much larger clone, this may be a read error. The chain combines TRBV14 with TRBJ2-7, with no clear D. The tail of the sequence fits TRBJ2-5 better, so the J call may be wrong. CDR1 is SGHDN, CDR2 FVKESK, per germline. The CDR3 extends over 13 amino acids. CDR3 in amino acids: CASSQNTKETQYF. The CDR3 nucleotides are TGTGCCAGCAGCCAGAACACGAAGGAGACCCAGTACTTC.

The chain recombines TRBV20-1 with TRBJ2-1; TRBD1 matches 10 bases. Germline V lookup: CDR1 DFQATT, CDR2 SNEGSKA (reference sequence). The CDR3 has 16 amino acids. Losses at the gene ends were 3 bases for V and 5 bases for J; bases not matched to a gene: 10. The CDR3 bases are TGCAGTGCTAGGGCGCTGACCGGGACAGGGGACAATGAGCAGTTCTTC. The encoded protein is CSARALTGTGDNEQFF.

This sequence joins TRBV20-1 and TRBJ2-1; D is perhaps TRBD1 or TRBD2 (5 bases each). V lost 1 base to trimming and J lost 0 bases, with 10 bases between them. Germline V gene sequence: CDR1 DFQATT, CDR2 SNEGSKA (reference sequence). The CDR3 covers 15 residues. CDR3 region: CSARGGSYSYNEQFF. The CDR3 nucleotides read TGCAGTGCTAGAGGGGGGAGTTACTCCTACAATGAGCAGTTCTTC.

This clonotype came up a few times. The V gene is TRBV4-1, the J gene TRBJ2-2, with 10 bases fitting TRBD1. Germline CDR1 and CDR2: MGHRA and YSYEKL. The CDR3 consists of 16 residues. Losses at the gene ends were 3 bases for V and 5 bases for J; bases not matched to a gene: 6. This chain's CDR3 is CASSQGQGRSTGELFF. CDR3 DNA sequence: TGCGCCAGCAGCCAGGGACAGGGGAGAAGTACCGGGGAGCTGTTTTTT.

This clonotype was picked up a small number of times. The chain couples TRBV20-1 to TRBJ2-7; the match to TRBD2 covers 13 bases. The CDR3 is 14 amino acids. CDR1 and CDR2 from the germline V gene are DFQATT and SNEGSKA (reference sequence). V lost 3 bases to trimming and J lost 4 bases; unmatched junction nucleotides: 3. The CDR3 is CSARPGLAGYEQYF. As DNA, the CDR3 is TGCAGTGCTAGGCCGGGACTAGCGGGATACGAGCAGTACTTC.

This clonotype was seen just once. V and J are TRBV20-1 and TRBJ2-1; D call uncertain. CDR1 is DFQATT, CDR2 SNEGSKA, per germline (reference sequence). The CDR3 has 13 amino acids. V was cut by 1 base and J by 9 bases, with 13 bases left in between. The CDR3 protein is CSARGPVLGEQFF. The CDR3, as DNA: TGCAGTGCTAGAGGACCGGTTTTGGGTGAGCAGTTCTTC.

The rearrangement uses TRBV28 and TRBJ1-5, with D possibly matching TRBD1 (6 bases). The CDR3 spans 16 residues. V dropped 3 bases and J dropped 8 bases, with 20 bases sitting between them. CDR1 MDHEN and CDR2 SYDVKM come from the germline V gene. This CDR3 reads CASSLGAQGTSKPQHF. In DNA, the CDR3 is TGTGCCAGCAGTTTGGGAGCGCAGGGGACCTCGAAGCCCCAGCATTTT.

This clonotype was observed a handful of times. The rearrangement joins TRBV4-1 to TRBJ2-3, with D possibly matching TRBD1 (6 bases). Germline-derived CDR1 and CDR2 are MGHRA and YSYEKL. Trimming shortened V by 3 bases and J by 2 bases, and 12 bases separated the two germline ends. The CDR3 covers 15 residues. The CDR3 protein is CASSHSGQLTDTQYF. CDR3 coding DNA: TGCGCCAGCAGCCACAGCGGACAGCTCACAGATACGCAGTATTTT.

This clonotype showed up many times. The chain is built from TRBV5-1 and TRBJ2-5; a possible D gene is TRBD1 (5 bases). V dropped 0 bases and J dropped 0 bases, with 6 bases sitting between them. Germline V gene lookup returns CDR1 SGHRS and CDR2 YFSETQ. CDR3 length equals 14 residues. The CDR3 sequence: CASSLGQNQETQYF. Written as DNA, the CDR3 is TGCGCCAGCAGCTTGGGACAGAACCAAGAGACCCAGTACTTC.

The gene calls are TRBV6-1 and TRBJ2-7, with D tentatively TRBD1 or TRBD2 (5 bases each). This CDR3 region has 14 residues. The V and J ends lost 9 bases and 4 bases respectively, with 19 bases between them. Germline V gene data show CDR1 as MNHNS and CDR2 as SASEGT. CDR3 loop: CASRVRDGLYEQYF. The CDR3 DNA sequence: TGTGCCAGTAGAGTCCGGGACGGGCTATACGAGCAGTACTTC.

In DNA form, the CDR3 reads TGTGCCAGCAGAAAATGGACTAGCGGGAGCTACGAGCAGTACTTC. Translated, it gives CASRKWTSGSYEQYF. V usage is TRBV2 and J usage is TRBJ2-7, with 13 bases aligning to TRBD2. CDR3 length equals 15 residues. Germline V CDR1 and CDR2: SNHLY, FYNNEI. J gave up 3 bases and V 6 bases, and 5 bases lay outside the gene matches.